This record covers a single T cell receptor (beta chain). The antigen is not known. Some clones are missing from TCRdb's copy, which holds only in-frame ones; the method was immunoSEQ multiplex PCR. The sample carries 250,000 to 300,000 clones, about 86% recorded once. The length of the CDR3 is 20 residues. The germline CDR1 and CDR2 sequences are SGDLS and YYNGEE. V gave up 1 base and J gave up 0 bases; unmatched junction bases: 12. The sample comes from a study of cytomegalovirus exposure and HLA in healthy donors. Study details: The approximately 120 validation repertoires were reported in a later analysis to have been generated on the same platform as the approximately 700 first-cohort repertoires. Study-level points and caveats: According to a subsequent analysis, TCR clusters identified in the first cohort showed a tendency to co-occur across the approximately 110 validation repertoires. Listed as cytomegalovirus-associated were roughly 180 TCR beta chains.

The specimen sequenced was PBMCs. This TCR derives from a woman aged 18-35 years in good health and CMV-seronegative. This rearrangement joins TRBV9 to TRBJ2-3, with 12 bases that match TRBD2. The CDR3 is CASSVQLAGGDFPSTDTQYF. As DNA, the CDR3 is TGTGCCAGCAGCGTACAACTAGCGGGGGGCGACTTCCCTAGCACAGATACGCAGTATTTT.